This paragraph covers one TCR beta chain sequence. The V segment lost 2 bases and the J segment 3 bases; nucleotides outside the gene matches: 2. Per germline, CDR1 SGDLS and CDR2 YYNGEE. The CDR3 sequence is 15 residues long. This specimen belongs to a study of CD8 T cells in Susac syndrome. Peripheral blood CD8+ and CD4+ T cells were profiled by TCR beta sequencing. Relapsing-remitting disease, either stable or active, was present in the multiple sclerosis controls, who were treatment-naive patients. Reverse transcription of about 0.45 to 1 ug RNA was performed with random hexamers. The method of amplification for TCR beta CDR3 was immunoSEQ multiplex PCR, covering 54 Vbeta and 13 Jbeta. TCRdb recomputed calls from the immunoSEQ multiplex PCR reads with MiXCR, one row per CDR3 protein. The profile covers about 120,000 distinct CDR3 sequences, with about 92% appearing a single time and roughly 0.088% taken by the ten largest.

Sequenced: CD4+ T cells from PBMCs. The receptor was isolated from a human donor with multiple sclerosis. The chain combines TRBV9 with TRBJ2-1; TRBD2 matches 10 bases. CDR3 loop: CASSVLAGDYNEQFF. CDR3 DNA sequence: TGTGCCAGCAGCGTCCTAGCGGGGGACTACAATGAGCAGTTCTTC.